The 19 T cell receptor beta chains reported below all come from one sample, sequenced in a study of blood T cell repertoires in COVID-19. The protocol was immunoSEQ multiplex PCR, while the TCRdb copy is restricted to in-frame clones and leaves out a portion. This sample has approximately 52,000 clones, with around 84% found just once. Sequenced material: peripheral blood. The source of these receptors is an elderly woman with acute or convalescent COVID-19.

This clone was picked up a small number of times. The gene calls are TRBV3-1 (or the pseudogene TRBV3-2) and TRBJ2-3, with TRBD2 matching 10 bases. The V segment lost 2 bases and the J segment 3 bases; nucleotides outside the gene matches: 5. In germline, CDR1 is LGHDT, CDR2 YNNKEL (reference sequence). This CDR3 comprises 16 residues. The CDR3 DNA follows: TGTGCCAGCAGCCAACAAGAACTAGCGGGAACAGATACGCAGTATTTT. Protein: CASSQQELAGTDTQYF.

This chain uses TRBV5-5 with TRBJ2-5; TRBD2 is a possible D gene (5 bases). The CDR3 contains 16 residues. Germline loops: CDR1 SGHKS, CDR2 YYEKEE (reference sequence). Trimming took 8 bases from V and 3 from J, leaving 23 bases between them. The CDR3 here is CAREKGPAGGEETQYF. CDR3 coding DNA: TGTGCCAGGGAAAAGGGTCCCGCGGGTGGCGAAGAGACCCAGTACTTC.

This clone was counted only a few times. V gene TRBV29-1 combines with J gene TRBJ2-6, with D possibly TRBD1 on 5 matching bases. Per germline, CDR1 SQVTM and CDR2 ANQGSEA. There are 15 residues in the CDR3. Between the trimmed V and J ends, which lost 4 bases and 0 bases, there was a span of 10 bases. The CDR3 loop is CSVGFRGSGANVLTF. Here the CDR3 DNA reads TGCAGCGTTGGGTTTAGGGGCTCTGGGGCCAACGTCCTGACTTTC. The full variable domain, its missing parts supplied by reference TRBV29-1 and TRBJ2-6, is SAVISQKPSRDICQRGTSLTIQCQVDSQVTMMFWYRQQPGQSLTLIATANQGSEATYESGFVIDKFPISRPNLTFSTLTVSNMSPEDSSIYLCSVGFRGSGANVLTFGAGSRLTVL.

DNA of the CDR3: TGTGCCAGCAGTTGGAGGGGGGGCGGGGAGCTGTTTTTT. It translates to CASSWRGGGELFF. The V and J genes are TRBV11-2 and TRBJ2-2, with a tentative D call TRBD2 (7 bases). The CDR3 loop spans 13 amino acids. Germline assignment: CDR1 SGHAT and CDR2 FQNNGV. The germline V and J ends were trimmed by 6 bases and 7 bases, with 12 bases remaining between them.

V usage is TRBV5-1 and J usage is TRBJ2-2, with TRBD1 identical over 8 bases. The length of the CDR3 is 14 residues. Germline V CDR1 and CDR2: SGHRS, YFSETQ. After removal of 4 bases from V and 4 bases from J, the junction contained 3 bases not matched to a gene. In nucleotides, the CDR3 is TGCGCCAGCAGCCCGGGACAGGTCACCGGGGAGCTGTTTTTT. Protein product: CASSPGQVTGELFF. Drawing the rest from reference TRBV5-1 and TRBJ2-2, the complete variable domain is KAGVTQTPRYLIKTRGQQVTLSCSPISGHRSVSWYQQTPGQGLQFLFEYFSETQRNKGNFPGRFSGRQFSNSRSEMNVSTLELGDSALYLCASSPGQVTGELFFGEGSRLTVL.

This chain joins TRBV6-5 and TRBJ2-7; TRBD2 aligns across 7 bases. The germline CDR1 and CDR2 sequences are MNHEY and SVGAGI. V lost 6 bases, J lost 3 bases, and 5 bases stayed unmatched. The CDR3 consists of 13 residues. This CDR3 is CASRGGTVYEQYF. The CDR3 DNA is TGTGCCAGCAGGGGGGGGACGGTCTACGAGCAGTACTTC.

The J gene is TRBJ2-1, the V gene TRBV5-1; TRBD1 agrees at 9 bases. This CDR3 contains 16 residues. V dropped 0 bases and J dropped 7; count of bases not matched to a gene: 8. Per the germline V gene, CDR1 is SGHRS and CDR2 is YFSETQ. Here the CDR3 reads CASSLVVGQGKNEQFF. Written as DNA, the CDR3 is TGCGCCAGCAGCTTGGTTGTTGGACAGGGGAAAAATGAGCAGTTCTTC.

The CDR3 DNA follows: TGTGCCAGTAGTCCGAGACAGAGCTCCTACAATGAGCAGTTCTTC. It is translated as CASSPRQSSYNEQFF. The chain employs TRBV19 and TRBJ2-1; tentatively, D is TRBD1 (5 bases). The CDR3 consists of 15 residues. With 5 bases removed from V and 0 bases from J, the gap between germline ends came to 11 bases. The germline V gene encodes CDR1 LNHDA and CDR2 SQIVND (reference sequence).

The V and J genes are TRBV7-8 and TRBJ2-7, with D tentatively TRBD2 (6 bases). Germline V lookup: CDR1 SGHVS, CDR2 FQNEAQ. The CDR3 spans 13 residues. V lost 0 bases to trimming and J lost 6 bases, with 9 bases between them. Here the CDR3 DNA reads TGTGCCAGCAGCTTAGCTCGGGGGATCGAGCAGTACTTC. Translated: CASSLARGIEQYF.

This clone was observed once. The V gene is TRBV7-6, the J gene TRBJ1-1; D unresolved. CDR1 is SGHVS and CDR2 is FNYEAQ in the germline V gene. This CDR3 has 15 residues. Trimming took off 2 bases at V and 4 bases at J, with 14 bases between the two ends. CDR3 residues: CASSLLEGIGTEAFF. CDR3 in DNA: TGTGCCAGCAGCTTACTAGAGGGAATTGGCACTGAAGCTTTCTTT.

DNA of the CDR3: TGTGCCAGCAGCCCTAGGGACTCTTACACAGATACGCAGTATTTT. Translation gives CASSPRDSYTDTQYF. This chain connects TRBV9 to TRBJ2-3; a weak D match, TRBD2 (6 bases). CDR1 and CDR2 from the germline V gene are SGDLS and YYNGEE. The V gene lost 4 bases and the J gene lost 2 bases, with 14 bases spanning the gap. This CDR3 is built from 15 residues.

This chain connects TRBV14 to TRBJ2-4, with TRBD2 identical over 8 bases. This CDR3 comprises 14 residues. Losses at the gene ends were 4 bases for V and 6 bases for J; bases not matched to a gene: 5. Germline V CDR1 and CDR2: SGHDN, FVKESK. The CDR3 bases are TGTGCCAGCAGCCTGGGACTAGGGGCAAACATTCAGTACTTC. The encoded protein is CASSLGLGANIQYF.

The rearrangement joins TRBV3-1 (or the pseudogene TRBV3-2) to TRBJ1-4, with D tentatively TRBD1 (5 bases). The CDR3 is 19 amino acids. Germline V gives CDR1 LGHDT, CDR2 YNNKEL (reference sequence). The V gene lost 0 bases and the J gene lost 6 bases, with 23 bases spanning the gap. CDR3 sequence: CASSQDLIQGGREDEKLFF. The CDR3 DNA is TGTGCCAGCAGCCAAGACCTGATTCAGGGAGGAAGAGAGGATGAAAAACTGTTTTTT.

This clone occurred a few times. The chain couples TRBV5-1 to TRBJ1-1; D is ambiguous. CDR1 SGHRS and CDR2 YFSETQ come from the germline V gene. Trimming shortened V by 0 bases and J by 3 bases, and 15 bases separated the two germline ends. This CDR3 is 16 amino acids long. CDR3: CASSLDHWSAYTEAFF. CDR3 bases: TGCGCCAGCAGCTTGGATCACTGGTCAGCGTACACTGAAGCTTTCTTT.

The chain is built from TRBV14 and TRBJ1-6, with a weak D call TRBD1 (6 bases). Germline CDR1 SGHDN, CDR2 FVKESK. CDR3 length: 15 residues. The ends were cut back, 4 bases at V and 5 bases at J, with 12 bases in the middle. The CDR3 loop is CASSLQGLHNSPLHF. CDR3 DNA sequence: TGTGCCAGCAGCCTTCAGGGGTTGCATAATTCACCCCTCCACTTT.

The DNA of the CDR3 is TGTGCCAGCAGCCGAGGGACAGCCAAGCAATCACCCCTCCACTTT. Amino acids: CASSRGTAKQSPLHF. This chain uses TRBV11-2 with TRBJ1-6, with TRBD1 identical over 7 bases. V trimming: 5 bases; J trimming: 10 bases; junction bases outside the gene matches: 11. The CDR3 sequence is 15 residues long. Germline lookup yields CDR1 SGHAT and CDR2 FQNNGV.

The chain is built from TRBV7-9 and TRBJ1-1, with 10 nucleotides matching TRBD1. Germline trimming cut 1 base from V and 5 bases from J; bases unmatched to any gene: 4. The CDR3 covers 15 residues. Germline CDR1 reads SEHNR; CDR2 reads FQNEAQ (reference sequence). CDR3 protein: CASSLGQGARTEAFF. CDR3 nucleotides: TGTGCCAGCAGCTTAGGACAGGGGGCGAGAACTGAAGCTTTCTTT.

The chain carries TRBV28 and TRBJ2-2; the match to TRBD2 covers 7 bases. Germline loops: CDR1 MDHEN, CDR2 SYDVKM. The CDR3 is 14 residues long. V shed 6 bases, J shed 1 base, and the junction held 2 bases outside the gene matches. The chain's CDR3 is CASRTGGNTGELFF. CDR3 bases: TGTGCCAGCAGAACGGGGGGGAACACCGGGGAGCTGTTTTTT.

This chain connects TRBV29-1 to TRBJ1-5; D is unresolved. CDR3 length: 14 amino acids. CDR1 is SQVTM, CDR2 ANQGSEA, per germline. The V end was cut by 5 bases, the J end by 4 bases, with 15 bases between. The CDR3 here is CSVKLPGSNQPQHF. CDR3 nucleotide sequence: TGCAGCGTTAAGCTCCCGGGGTCAAATCAGCCCCAGCATTTT.